These 29 T cell receptor beta chains came from one sample sequenced in a study of OX40 agonist ivuxolimab in advanced cancers. Repertoires were generated with immunoSEQ multiplex PCR, while TCRdb's copy carries only in-frame clones and drops some. Altogether tens of thousands of clones are present, roughly 87% being singletons, with the ten largest covering approximately 2.5%. This specimen consisted of CD4+ or CD8+ T cells sorted from blood, obtained in a trial of the OX40 agonist ivuxolimab. The receptors here all came from an adult with an advanced solid tumor such as melanoma, head and neck, liver or kidney cancer.

The chain has TRBV7-6 and TRBJ2-7, with TRBD2 identical over 8 bases. This CDR3 region has 14 residues. Germline CDR1 reads SGHVS; CDR2 reads FNYEAQ. J was trimmed by 5 bases and V by 6 bases; bases with no gene match: 9. In DNA form, the CDR3 reads TGTGCCAGCAGTCCGGGACTAGTTAAGGACGAGCAGTACTTC. This codes for CASSPGLVKDEQYF.

The CDR3 spells CASSPRDNYNEQFF. As DNA, the CDR3 is TGTGCCAGCTCACCACGGGACAACTACAATGAGCAGTTCTTC. The chain carries TRBV18 and TRBJ2-1; the D gene is possibly TRBD1 (6 bases). CDR3 length: 14 amino acids. CDR1 and CDR2 (germline): KGHSH, LQKENI. V gave up 1 base and J gave up 3 bases, with 7 bases separating them.

The chain carries TRBV7-2 and TRBJ2-7; possibly TRBD2 for D (5 bases). Germline V gives CDR1 SGHTA, CDR2 FQGNSA. The CDR3 contains 13 residues. Trimming left V 5 bases short and J 7 bases short, with 15 bases between. CDR3 sequence reads: CASSREGQREQYF. The CDR3 coding sequence is TGTGCCAGCAGCCGAGAGGGCCAGCGGGAGCAGTACTTC. Combining the CDR3 with reference TRBV7-2 and TRBJ2-7 gives the whole variable domain GAGVSQSPSNKVTEKGKDVELRCDPISGHTALYWYRQSLGQGLEFLIYFQGNSAPDKSGLPSDRFSAERTGGSVSTLTIQRTQQEDSAVYLCASSREGQREQYFGPGTRLTVT.

The CDR3 reads CATSRDKGNEQYF. The CDR3 bases are TGTGCCACCAGCAGAGATAAGGGTAACGAGCAGTACTTC. This chain uses TRBV15 with TRBJ2-7; D unresolved. The V gene's germline CDR1 is LNHNV and CDR2 YYDKDF (reference sequence). V was pared by 0 bases and J by 5 bases, with 8 bases between. This CDR3 comprises 13 residues.

CDR3: CASSLTGQGDGYTF. The CDR3 nucleotides read TGCGCCAGCAGCCTAACCGGACAGGGGGATGGCTACACCTTC. This chain joins TRBV5-1 and TRBJ1-2, with 10 bases fitting TRBD1. Germline V gene data show CDR1 as SGHRS and CDR2 as YFSETQ. The CDR3 runs 14 residues. J was trimmed by 6 bases and V by 4 bases; bases with no gene match: 6.

As to this clone: Other DNA sequences from this sample encode an identical CDR3 as well. V gene TRBV5-1 combines with J gene TRBJ2-7, with 7 bases matching TRBD2. The CDR3 runs to 14 residues. Germline loops: CDR1 SGHRS, CDR2 YFSETQ. The J segment lost 3 bases and the V segment lost 0 bases, leaving 3 bases of the junction unmatched. The CDR3 sequence: CASSLGGSSYEQYF. CDR3 coding DNA: TGCGCCAGCAGCTTGGGCGGGAGCAGCTACGAGCAGTACTTC.

The chain employs TRBV28 and TRBJ2-3; tentative D call: TRBD1 (6 bases). The CDR3 contains 14 residues. Trimming took off 8 bases at V and 8 bases at J, with 20 bases between the two ends. CDR1 MDHEN and CDR2 SYDVKM come from the germline V gene. The CDR3 region is CASVPQVGQTTQYF. Here the CDR3 DNA reads TGTGCCAGCGTTCCCCAAGTAGGACAGACTACGCAGTATTTT.

The chain uses TRBV29-1 and TRBJ2-3; perhaps TRBD1 as D (7 bases). CDR3 length: 17 residues. Germline loops: CDR1 SQVTM, CDR2 ANQGSEA. The V end was cut by 3 bases, the J end by 2 bases, with 21 bases between. The CDR3 is CSVDPPGAGGTTDTQYF. CDR3 bases: TGCAGCGTTGACCCCCCGGGGGCAGGGGGAACCACAGATACGCAGTATTTT.

V usage is TRBV15 and J usage is TRBJ2-2; TRBD2 might be the D (6 bases). The CDR3 has 15 amino acids. Germline CDR1 LNHNV, CDR2 YYDKDF (reference sequence). V was clipped by 1 base and J by 7 bases, with 13 bases between them. In DNA form, the CDR3 reads TGTGCCACCAGCAGAGTCGGGAGAGGTCTCGGGGAGCTGTTTTTT. It encodes CATSRVGRGLGELFF.

The chain is built from TRBV7-9 and TRBJ2-1; 10 bases are a match to TRBD2. CDR3 length equals 19 residues. V shed 5 bases, J shed 0 bases, and the junction held 13 bases outside the gene matches. Germline V gene data show CDR1 as SEHNR and CDR2 as FQNEAQ (reference sequence). DNA for the CDR3: TGTGCCAGCAGCATCGAGTACGGACTAGCGGAGAGCTCCTACAATGAGCAGTTCTTC. As protein: CASSIEYGLAESSYNEQFF.

The chain uses TRBV18 and TRBJ1-2, with D unresolved. Trimming cost V 2 bases and J 4 bases, with 8 bases left between them. CDR3 length: 13 residues. The germline CDR1 and CDR2 sequences are KGHSH and LQKENI. The CDR3 sequence is CASSPEGSYGYTF. The CDR3 region has the DNA TGTGCCAGCTCACCAGAGGGAAGCTATGGCTACACCTTC.

The chain carries TRBV30 and TRBJ2-2, with TRBD1 matching 12 bases. V shed 3 bases, J shed 7 bases, and the junction held 3 bases outside the gene matches. Germline V gene data show CDR1 as GTSNPN and CDR2 as SVGIG (reference sequence). The CDR3 length is 14 residues. CDR3 in amino acids: CAWRGQGASGELFF. CDR3 sequence (DNA): TGTGCCTGGAGGGGACAGGGGGCGAGCGGGGAGCTGTTTTTT.

V and J are TRBV28 and TRBJ1-3, with D possibly being TRBD1 (6 bases). V was cut by 2 bases and J by 0 bases, with 11 bases left in between. The CDR3 spans 16 residues. CDR1 is MDHEN, CDR2 SYDVKM, per germline. The CDR3 DNA follows: TGTGCCAGCAGTTTACCCAGGGGAAGCTCTGGAAACACCATATATTTT. Translation: CASSLPRGSSGNTIYF.

The gene calls are TRBV5-6 and TRBJ2-1; D may be TRBD2 (5 bases). Germline V gene lookup returns CDR1 SGHDT and CDR2 YYEEEE. The CDR3 contains 13 residues. With 4 bases removed from V and 10 bases from J, the gap between germline ends came to 15 bases. The CDR3 DNA reads as TGTGCCAGCAGCCCCTTTACGGGAATCGAGCAGTTCTTC. Its protein product is CASSPFTGIEQFF.

This sequence joins TRBV19 and TRBJ1-4, with no clear D. Germline CDR1 and CDR2: LNHDA and SQIVND (reference sequence). Trimming took 3 bases from V and 7 from J, leaving 12 bases between them. The CDR3 runs to 14 residues. DNA of the CDR3: TGTGCCAGTAGTATCGGTGGACTTGGTGAAAAACTGTTTTTT. Amino acids: CASSIGGLGEKLFF.

As to this clone: No DNA is shown, since the ends of the CDR3 on it are uncertain; the CDR3 is the one TCRdb lists. The chain joins TRBV21-1 to TRBJ2-6. TRBV21-1 is designated a pseudogene. The CDR3 spans 16 residues, counting both ends. The chain's CDR3 is CASSSTWGSGANVLTF.

DNA for the CDR3: TGTGCCAGCAGCCGAGCACCGGGGGAGACCCAGTACTTC. Translation: CASSRAPGETQYF. The chain carries TRBV5-4 and TRBJ2-5, with D possibly being TRBD2 (5 bases). Germline values: CDR1 SGHNT, CDR2 YYREEE (reference sequence). V lost 4 bases and J lost 5, with 12 bases in between. This CDR3 is built from 13 residues.

CDR3 DNA sequence: TGTGCCATCAGTGAGTCTGCGGCCGGCTCCTACGAGCAGTACTTC. As protein: CAISESAAGSYEQYF. The chain links TRBV10-3 to TRBJ2-7; no clear D. The V end was cut by 0 bases, the J end by 0 bases, with 9 bases between. The CDR3 is 15 amino acids. From germline, CDR1 is ENHRY and CDR2 SYGVKD.

V and J are TRBV10-3 and TRBJ2-2; TRBD2 aligns across 12 bases. Per the germline V gene, CDR1 is ENHRY and CDR2 is SYGVKD. The V segment lost 10 bases and the J segment 5 bases; nucleotides outside the gene matches: 2. The CDR3 consists of 13 residues. The CDR3 nucleotides read TGTGCCACCACTAGCGGGAGGACCGGGGAGCTGTTTTTT. This codes for CATTSGRTGELFF.

The rearrangement joins TRBV7-9 to TRBJ2-1, with a possible D match to TRBD1 (6 bases). This CDR3 has 18 residues. The V gene's germline CDR1 is SEHNR and CDR2 FQNEAQ (reference sequence). The ends were cut back, 0 bases at V and 5 bases at J, with 20 bases in the middle. In DNA form, the CDR3 reads TGTGCCAGCAGCTTAGCGCTACAGGTAGGGCAGGGGAACAATGAGCAGTTCTTC. Translation gives CASSLALQVGQGNNEQFF.

The chain has TRBV18 and TRBJ1-2; D not certain. The germline CDR1 and CDR2 sequences are KGHSH and LQKENI. The CDR3 contains 15 residues. Trimming took 6 bases from V and 0 from J, leaving 14 bases between them. CDR3 in amino acids: CASSTGNRPNYGYTF. The CDR3 DNA sequence: TGTGCCAGCTCCACCGGGAACCGGCCTAACTATGGCTACACCTTC. The complete variable domain, with remaining parts taken from reference TRBV18 and TRBJ1-2, reads NAGVMQNPRHLVRRRGQEARLRCSPMKGHSHVYWYRQLPEEGLKFMVYLQKENIIDESGMPKERFSAEFPKEGPSILRIQQVVRGDSAAYFCASSTGNRPNYGYTFGSGTRLTVV.

The chain uses TRBV5-1 and TRBJ2-1, with D tentatively TRBD1 (5 bases). This CDR3 region has 13 residues. Germline assignment: CDR1 SGHRS and CDR2 YFSETQ. The germline V and J ends were trimmed by 1 base and 9 bases, with 11 bases remaining between them. CDR3 sequence: CASSLRQNSEQFF. The CDR3 bases are TGCGCCAGCAGCTTGAGACAGAACAGTGAGCAGTTCTTC.

The V and J genes are TRBV29-1 and TRBJ2-7; D is unclear. Germline loops: CDR1 SQVTM, CDR2 ANQGSEA. The germline V and J ends were trimmed by 8 bases and 2 bases, with 13 bases remaining between them. This CDR3 spans 12 amino acids. The CDR3 region has the DNA TGCAGCACCTTGGGCGGAACCTACGAGCAGTACTTC. This gives the protein CSTLGGTYEQYF.

The chain joins TRBV5-1 to TRBJ1-1, with a possible D match to TRBD1 (5 bases). CDR1 is SGHRS, CDR2 YFSETQ, per germline. V was clipped by 2 bases and J by 4 bases, with 18 bases between them. This CDR3 is 16 amino acids long. The DNA of the CDR3 is TGCGCCAGCAGCTTCGTTGAAAGAAGTGGGGGCACTGAAGCTTTCTTT. Translated, it gives CASSFVERSGGTEAFF.

This chain links TRBV28 with TRBJ1-1, with D perhaps TRBD1 (6 bases). The CDR3 spans 13 residues. V dropped 7 bases and J dropped 4 bases, with 13 bases sitting between them. Germline loops: CDR1 MDHEN, CDR2 SYDVKM. Here the CDR3 reads CASIRGGGTEAFF. CDR3 sequence (DNA): TGTGCCAGCATCCGAGGAGGGGGCACTGAAGCTTTCTTT.

This chain uses TRBV10-3 with TRBJ2-1; D is ambiguous. The V end lost 4 bases, the J end lost 5 bases, and 12 bases lay between the germline ends. The CDR3 extends over 14 amino acids. From germline, CDR1 is ENHRY and CDR2 SYGVKD. The CDR3 DNA reads TGTGCCATCAGTGGTAGACCGGCCAACAATGAGCAGTTCTTC. It specifies CAISGRPANNEQFF.

This clone was counted a few times. V is TRBV6-1 and J is TRBJ1-4; D is perhaps TRBD1 (6 bases). Germline CDR1 reads MNHNS; CDR2 reads SASEGT. The CDR3 length is 14 residues. The V and J ends lost 6 bases and 10 bases respectively, with 18 bases between them. CDR3 in amino acids: CASRQGHLVGKLFF. Here the CDR3 DNA reads TGTGCCAGCAGGCAGGGGCACCTGGTAGGAAAACTGTTTTTT.

The J gene is TRBJ1-1, the V gene TRBV25-1; no firm D call. The CDR3 runs 13 residues. Trimming removed 8 bases at V and 1 base at J, with 11 bases between. CDR1 MGHDK and CDR2 SYGVNS come from the germline V gene. The CDR3 here is CASSLQENTEAFF. Here the CDR3 DNA reads TGTGCCAGCTCACTCCAGGAGAACACTGAAGCTTTCTTT.

This clone was found a few times. The genes are TRBV4-1 and TRBJ1-5; 9 nucleotides align to TRBD1. Looked up from germline, CDR1 is MGHRA and CDR2 is YSYEKL. Trimming removed 6 bases from V and 3 bases from J; junction bases left unmatched: 12. The CDR3 loop spans 17 amino acids. Here the CDR3 reads CASSPRQGEENNQPQHF. CDR3 nucleotides: TGCGCCAGCAGTCCTCGACAGGGGGAAGAGAACAATCAGCCCCAGCATTTT.